Listed below are T cell receptor beta chains from one sample, sequenced in a study of regulatory T cells in long-lasting Graves disease. TCRdb reprocessed the multiplex PCR reads via MiXCR and lists one record per CDR3 protein. Of approximately 560,000 distinct CDR3 sequences listed, roughly 16% are singletons. Another study also made use of these data, one on T cells in Graves' hyperthyroidism and ophthalmopathy.

The sequencing used peripheral blood mononuclear cells (PBMCs), collected at new diagnosis, from a patient treated with antithyroid drugs. Receptor source: a man aged 18-30 years with Graves disease. The CDR3 runs from the conserved cysteine through the conserved F or W. D genes are given only for firm matches. Rows may omit the clone size; those that give it use once, few, many or a size class.

d_call	v_call	j_call	clone_size	cdr3_length	cdr3_nt	cdr3_aa
TRBD2	TRBV4-1	TRBJ2-3	-	17	TGCGCCAGCAGCCCGTTAACGCTAGCGGGCTTCACAGATACGCAGTATTTT	CASSPLTLAGFTDTQYF
TRBD1	TRBV28	TRBJ2-7	many	14	TGTGCCAGCAGTTTCCGGCAGGGGGCTTACGAGCAGTACTTC	CASSFRQGAYEQYF
TRBD1	TRBV5-1	TRBJ2-3	few	16	TGCGCCAGTAGCTCCTCGGGACAGCTCGGAAGAGATACGCAGTATTTT	CASSSSGQLGRDTQYF
TRBD2	TRBV15	TRBJ2-4	-	14	TGTGCCACCAGCAGAGCCGGGAGGGCGGACATTCAGTACTTC	CATSRAGRADIQYF
-	TRBV5-1	TRBJ2-7	many	15	TGCGCCAGCAGCTCGGTGGGGGGCTACGGATACGAGCAGTACTTC	CASSSVGGYGYEQYF
-	TRBV6-2/TRBV6-3	TRBJ2-7	many	15	TGTGCCACCCAAAGAGGAGGGCACCTCCAGGGCGAGCAGTACTTC	CATQRGGHLQGEQYF
TRBD2	TRBV20-1	TRBJ2-3	many	15	TGCAGTGCTAGGATGGCTAGCGGCGGCACAGATACGCAGTATTTT	CSARMASGGTDTQYF
-	TRBV6-5	TRBJ1-2	-	14	TGTGCCAGCAGTTTGGACTGGGCGAGTAAGGGCTACACCTTC	CASSLDWASKGYTF
TRBD2	TRBV20-1	TRBJ2-7	many	13	TGCAGTGCGTGGACTAGCGGGAGGTACGAGCAGTACTTC	CSAWTSGRYEQYF
-	TRBV30	TRBJ2-7	many	14	TGTGCCTGGAGTGGCCGCCGACCCCGCTACGAGCAGTACTTC	CAWSGRRPRYEQYF
TRBD1	TRBV30	TRBJ2-3	-	17	TGTGCCTGGGACGGACAGGGTGGTTTGGGGGACACAGATACGCAGTATTTT	CAWDGQGGLGDTDTQYF
-	TRBV4-1	TRBJ2-1	few	17	TGCGCCAGCAGCCAGCCCCGACTAGTCCGCTCCTACAATGAGCAGTTCTTC	CASSQPRLVRSYNEQFF
TRBD2	TRBV2	TRBJ2-5	-	13	TGTGCCAGCCAAGGACTAGCGGGGGAGACCCAGTACTTC	CASQGLAGETQYF
TRBD2	TRBV12-3/TRBV12-4	TRBJ2-3	many	17	TGTGCCAGCACCATAGGGACTAGCGGGGGTAGCACAGATACGCAGTATTTT	CASTIGTSGGSTDTQYF
-	TRBV10-3	TRBJ1-6	few	13	TGTGCCATCACCGGACAGCTTAATTCACCCCTCCACTTT	CAITGQLNSPLHF
TRBD1	TRBV5-1	TRBJ2-1	many	16	TGCGCCAGCAGCTTGGATCCGGACAGGGTTAGGAGTGAGCAGTTCTTC	CASSLDPDRVRSEQFF
-	TRBV9	TRBJ1-2	few	13	TGTGCCAGCAGCGTCTGGGGGTACTATGGCTACACCTTC	CASSVWGYYGYTF
TRBD1	TRBV15	TRBJ1-1	few	14	TGTGCCACCAGCAGGGGACAGGGGTTCACTGAAGCTTTCTTT	CATSRGQGFTEAFF
-	TRBV2	TRBJ1-1	many	14	TGTGCCAGCAGTGAAGCCCCATATAACACTGAAGCTTTCTTT	CASSEAPYNTEAFF
-	TRBV19	TRBJ2-7	few	14	TGTGCCAGTAGCCGAGCCCGGACAGCCTACGAGCAGTACTTC	CASSRARTAYEQYF
-	TRBV12-5	TRBJ1-2	many	16	TGTGCTAGTGGTTTGACCGGACAGATAGCTAACTATGGCTACACCTTC	CASGLTGQIANYGYTF
TRBD2	TRBV12-3/TRBV12-4	TRBJ2-7	many	17	TGTGCCAGCAGCCCTGGACTAGCGGGGGCCCGTGGGGACGAGCAGTACTTC	CASSPGLAGARGDEQYF
-	TRBV5-6	TRBJ2-1	-	15	TGTGCCAGCAGCCCAAGGGGGGGAGTGGGGAATGAGCAGTTCTTC	CASSPRGGVGNEQFF
-	TRBV6-1	TRBJ1-6	-	13	TGTGCCAGCAGTGAAGGTTCCCTGTTACCCCTCCACTTT	CASSEGSLLPLHF
-	TRBV30	TRBJ1-1	-	13	TGTGCCTGGAGTTATCGTAGGGGCACTGAAGCTTTCTTT	CAWSYRRGTEAFF
-	TRBV14	TRBJ1-1	few	13	TGTGCCAGCAACCGGGCGGGGGGCCCTGAAGCTTTCTTT	CASNRAGGPEAFF
-	TRBV28	TRBJ2-7	many	16	TGTGCCAGCAGTTTGTTTAGCGGAGGGACTTCCTACGAGCAGTACTTC	CASSLFSGGTSYEQYF
TRBD1	TRBV2	TRBJ1-2	-	17	TGTGCCAGCAGTGAGGGAGGTACAGGGGGCCTAAGTATTGGCTACACCTTC	CASSEGGTGGLSIGYTF
TRBD1	TRBV12-3/TRBV12-4	TRBJ1-5	-	19	TGTGCCAGCAGTCGCGGACAGGGAGTGAATCGCGGGACGAATCAGCCCCAGCATTTT	CASSRGQGVNRGTNQPQHF
-	TRBV6-1	TRBJ2-3	many	13	TGTGCCAGCAGTGGACAGGCCACAGATACGCAGTATTTT	CASSGQATDTQYF
-	TRBV12-3/TRBV12-4	TRBJ2-1	many	16	TGTGCCAGCAGTTTCCAGGTTTCCCTCTCCTACAATGAGCAGTTCTTC	CASSFQVSLSYNEQFF
-	TRBV15	TRBJ1-1	many	15	TGTGCCACCAGCCCGATGGGGCGGACGAACACTGAAGCTTTCTTT	CATSPMGRTNTEAFF
TRBD1	TRBV12-3/TRBV12-4	TRBJ2-1	many	16	TGTGCCAGCAGTCGGACCGGGACAGGGATTTACAATGAGCAGTTCTTC	CASSRTGTGIYNEQFF
-	TRBV2	TRBJ1-4	many	13	TGTGCCAGCAGTGCAAGCTCGGGACCCAAACTGTTTTTT	CASSASSGPKLFF
-	TRBV5-1	TRBJ1-1	-	15	TGCGCCAGCAGCTTGGATGGGAGGCCGAACACTGAAGCTTTCTTT	CASSLDGRPNTEAFF
TRBD1	TRBV29-1	TRBJ1-1	few	15	TGCAGCGTTGCTTACAGGGGGCGCGGTGGCACTGAAGCTTTCTTT	CSVAYRGRGGTEAFF
-	TRBV29-1	TRBJ2-7	few	14	TGCAGCGTCCGAAGGGTCGGGGGCTCCTACGAGCAGTACTTC	CSVRRVGGSYEQYF
-	TRBV2	TRBJ2-3	many	14	TGTGCCAGCAGTGCTGGGGCCCGCACAGATACGCAGTATTTT	CASSAGARTDTQYF
TRBD1	TRBV4-1	TRBJ2-7	few	17	TGCGCCAGCAGCCAAGCTCCACAGGGGGCGCTTTCCTACGAGCAGTACTTC	CASSQAPQGALSYEQYF
-	TRBV6-5	TRBJ2-7	few	18	TGTGCCAGCAGTTACCTTCCTAGTAGCGGAGTGGGGTTTTACGAGCAGTACTTC	CASSYLPSSGVGFYEQYF
-	TRBV30	TRBJ2-3	many	15	TGTGCCTGGAGTGTACGGTATCAGAGCACAGATACGCAGTATTTT	CAWSVRYQSTDTQYF
TRBD2	TRBV12-3/TRBV12-4	TRBJ2-1	-	19	TGTGCCAGCAGTTTCGGACTAGCGGGAGGGCCTGGGACCTACAATGAGCAGTTCTTC	CASSFGLAGGPGTYNEQFF
TRBD2	TRBV30	TRBJ2-3	-	13	TGTGCCTGGAGACTAGCGGGGACAGATACGCAGTATTTT	CAWRLAGTDTQYF
TRBD2	TRBV5-4	TRBJ2-5	-	16	TGTGCCAGCAGCTTGGCCGGGACTAGCGGGAGAGAGACCCAGTACTTC	CASSLAGTSGRETQYF
-	TRBV3-1	TRBJ2-1	many	16	TGTGCCAGCAGCCAAGTTAGCGCCAGCTCCTACAATGAGCAGTTCTTC	CASSQVSASSYNEQFF
-	TRBV7-2	TRBJ1-5	few	15	TGTGCCAGCAGCCCTTTCCGGGGTAGCAATCAGCCCCAGCATTTT	CASSPFRGSNQPQHF
-	TRBV30	TRBJ2-7	-	15	TGTGCCTGGAGTCGAGGTTTAGCGATCTCCTACGAGCAGTACTTC	CAWSRGLAISYEQYF
-	TRBV28	TRBJ2-1	few	14	TGTGCCAGCACAGATAGCGTCTCCATCAATGAGCGGTTCTTC	CASTDSVSINERFF
-	TRBV12-5	TRBJ2-4	many	17	TGTGCTAGTGGTTTGGGAGGGGGGGATTCAGCCAAAAACATTCAGTACTTC	CASGLGGGDSAKNIQYF
-	TRBV12-3/TRBV12-4	TRBJ1-1	-	13	TGTGCCAGCTTGAGGGACTTTGGAACTGAAGCTTTCTTT	CASLRDFGTEAFF
-	TRBV7-2	TRBJ2-7	many	15	TGTGCCAGCAGCTTAGTTCCCAGGGGTTCCTACGAGCAGTACTTC	CASSLVPRGSYEQYF
TRBD2	TRBV20-1	TRBJ2-7	many	16	TGCAGTGCTAGAGATACAAGCGGGAGCCCTTTCTACGAGCAGTACTTC	CSARDTSGSPFYEQYF
TRBD2	TRBV10-3	TRBJ2-1	many	15	TGTGCCATCAGTGAAGGCGGGAGCACCTACAATGAGCAGTTCTTC	CAISEGGSTYNEQFF
-	TRBV12-5	TRBJ2-7	many	15	TGTGCTAGTGGTTTGCCTTCGGACGGGAACTACGAGCAGTACTTC	CASGLPSDGNYEQYF
TRBD1	TRBV12-3/TRBV12-4	TRBJ1-3	-	16	TGTGCCAGCAGTAGACAGGGGCTTCTATCTGGAAACACCATATATTTT	CASSRQGLLSGNTIYF
TRBD1	TRBV20-1	TRBJ1-1	many	15	TGCAGTGCTAGAGATGACAGGGGGCGAGGCACTGAAGCTTTCTTT	CSARDDRGRGTEAFF
-	TRBV12-3/TRBV12-4	TRBJ2-5	many	14	TGTGCCAGCAACTGGAAGGGGGGCCAAGAGACCCAGTACTTC	CASNWKGGQETQYF
-	TRBV5-5	TRBJ2-1	many	14	TGTGCCAGCATCATGGGGACTCCATACAATGAGCAGTTCTTC	CASIMGTPYNEQFF